What follows is one T cell receptor beta chain and its context. Its antigen remains unidentified. This sample stems from a study of vaccination and CD4 T cells after COVID-19. Across the whole study: A CEFX pool, an HIV-1 Nef pool, or no peptide went to control cultures.

The Oncomine TCR Beta short-read assay was what sequenced the DNA obtained from cultured CD4+ T cells. TCRdb itself ran the PCR reads through MiXCR, one entry per CDR3 protein. Seen here are around 15,000 distinct CDR3 sequences, about 60% observed once, and the top ten hold about 10%. The sample's treatment: approximately nine-day PBMC culture with coronavirus spike peptide pools or control peptides (ViraFEST assay). Losses at the gene ends were 6 bases for V and 6 bases for J; bases not matched to a gene: 7. The CDR3 covers 15 residues. Germline V gene sequence: CDR1 SGHAT, CDR2 FQDESV (reference sequence).

The sequencing sample was made of CD4+ T cells from blood, cultured in vitro. This rearrangement joins TRBV11-1 to TRBJ2-4, with 11 bases that match TRBD2. The receptor was isolated from a human donor who had recovered from COVID-19. The CDR3 DNA reads TGTGCCAGCAGGCGGAATAGCGGGAGGGGAAACATTCAGTACTTC. Translating it yields CASRRNSGRGNIQYF. The variable domain in full, completed from reference TRBV11-1 and TRBJ2-4, reads EAEVAQSPRYKITEKSQAVAFWCDPISGHATLYWYRQILGQGPELLVQFQDESVVDDSQLPKDRFSAERLKGVDSTLKIQPAELGDSAMYLCASRRNSGRGNIQYFGAGTRLSVL.